Shown below are 16 T cell receptor beta chains from a single sample sequenced in a study of identical twins. MiXCR, applied by TCRdb to the 5' RACE reads, yields one record per CDR3 protein. This sample carries 200,000 to 250,000 distinct CDR3 sequences, more than 9% of them seen once, and the ten largest clones take 9% to 10%. Sequencing was performed on memory T cells sorted from blood. These receptors came from a man aged 50 to 60 in good health.

Here the CDR3 reads CSAEDRGEIQPQHF. Written as DNA, the CDR3 is TGCAGTGCTGAGGACAGGGGAGAGATTCAGCCCCAGCATTTT. The chain couples TRBV20-1 to TRBJ1-5; 9 bases map to TRBD1. The CDR3 loop spans 14 amino acids. The V gene end was trimmed by 5 bases and the J gene end by 6 bases; junction bases not matched to a gene: 8. Germline V lookup: CDR1 DFQATT, CDR2 SNEGSKA (reference sequence).

This rearrangement joins TRBV7-2 to TRBJ2-1, with D tentatively TRBD1 or TRBD2 (5 bases each). The CDR3 consists of 13 residues. CDR1 SGHTA and CDR2 FQGNSA come from the germline V gene. V was pared by 5 bases and J by 4 bases, with 9 bases between. CDR3 in DNA: TGTGCCAGCAGCGAGGGACCTTACAATGAGCAGTTCTTC. Translation gives CASSEGPYNEQFF.

This clonotype was seen ten or more times. The rearrangement links TRBV3-1 to TRBJ2-7; 13 nucleotides match TRBD2. V was pared by 1 base and J by 5 bases, with 5 bases of the junction left unmatched. Germline loops: CDR1 LGHDT, CDR2 YNNKEL (reference sequence). The CDR3 covers 16 residues. CDR3 in amino acids: CASSQATGLAGNEQYF. DNA of the CDR3: TGTGCCAGCAGCCAAGCTACGGGACTAGCGGGAAACGAGCAGTACTTC.

This clonotype was seen ten or more times. V usage is TRBV28 and J usage is TRBJ2-7, with D possibly called TRBD1 or TRBD2 (5 bases each). The CDR3 is 15 residues long. Germline lookup yields CDR1 MDHEN and CDR2 SYDVKM. V lost 6 bases and J 2 bases, leaving 17 bases between the germline ends. The CDR3 reads CASRKLRGGTYEQYF. CDR3 coding DNA: TGTGCCAGCAGAAAACTGAGGGGCGGAACCTACGAGCAGTACTTC.

In this sample, this clonotype turned up many times. CDR3 nucleotide sequence: TGTGCCAGCAGTCCCCCCGGTCGCTCCTACGAGCAGTACTTC. This translates into CASSPPGRSYEQYF. The rearrangement joins TRBV2 to TRBJ2-7, with D unclear. Germline V lookup: CDR1 SNHLY, CDR2 FYNNEI. CDR3 length: 14 amino acids. Trimming took 5 bases from V and 0 from J, leaving 11 bases between them. Combining the CDR3 with reference TRBV2 and TRBJ2-7 gives the whole variable domain EPEVTQTPSHQVTQMGQEVILRCVPISNHLYFYWYRQILGQKVEFLVSFYNNEISEKSEIFDDQFSVERPDGSNFTLKIRSTKLEDSAMYFCASSPPGRSYEQYFGPGTRLTVT.

V and J are TRBV6-2 or TRBV6-3 and TRBJ2-7, with D perhaps matching TRBD2 (7 bases). CDR3 length: 16 amino acids. The germline V and J ends were trimmed by 5 bases and 1 base, with 18 bases remaining between them. Germline CDR1 and CDR2: MNHEY and SVGEGT. The CDR3, as DNA: TGTGCCAGCAGTACCTGGGGGAGCGGGACATCCTACGAGCAGTACTTC. Its protein product is CASSTWGSGTSYEQYF.

On this clonotype itself: A junction end diverges from the germline sequence, so it may reflect a read error. The chain combines TRBV27 with TRBJ2-2; 9 bases line up with TRBD1. Germline V gene lookup returns CDR1 MNHEY and CDR2 SMNVEV (reference sequence). CDR3 size: 19 residues. This CDR3 is CASSLSDRPGQGNTGELFF. DNA for the CDR3: TGTGCCAGCAGTCTATCTGATAGACCGGGACAGGGGAACACCGGGGAGCTGTTTTTT.

The V and J genes are TRBV6-2 or TRBV6-3 and TRBJ1-1, with 9 bases aligning to TRBD1. The V gene end was trimmed by 6 bases and the J gene end by 1 base; junction bases not matched to a gene: 12. The CDR3 extends over 17 amino acids. CDR1 is MNHEY, CDR2 SVGEGT, per germline. The CDR3 reads CASSPVGGTGRNTEAFF. DNA of the CDR3: TGTGCCAGCAGCCCCGTTGGTGGGACAGGGAGGAACACTGAAGCTTTCTTT.

This clonotype was seen only a few times. The chain combines TRBV20-1 with TRBJ2-5; D is perhaps TRBD2 (6 bases). Trimming shortened V by 5 bases and J by 7 bases, and 20 bases separated the two germline ends. CDR1 and CDR2 from the germline V gene are DFQATT and SNEGSKA (reference sequence). The CDR3 is 14 amino acids. CDR3 region: CSAPPHGGFGTQYF. The CDR3 DNA reads as TGCAGTGCTCCCCCCCATGGGGGGTTTGGGACCCAGTACTTC.

This clonotype showed up many times. V gene TRBV12-3 or TRBV12-4 combines with J gene TRBJ1-6, with 10 positions matching TRBD1. The CDR3 consists of 14 residues. J was trimmed by 10 bases and V by 6 bases; bases with no gene match: 6. The CDR3 region has the DNA TGTGCCAGCAGGGGGACAGGGGTTGAATCACCCCTCCACTTT. It codes for CASRGTGVESPLHF.

This chain uses TRBV4-1 with TRBJ2-3, with D uncertain. The germline V and J ends were trimmed by 0 bases and 0 bases, with 7 bases remaining between them. The CDR3 is made up of 15 amino acids. The germline V gene has CDR1 MGHRA and CDR2 YSYEKL. Here the CDR3 reads CASSQDGLSTDTQYF. The CDR3 coding sequence is TGCGCCAGCAGCCAAGATGGGCTAAGCACAGATACGCAGTATTTT.

The chain has TRBV20-1 and TRBJ1-6; TRBD1 aligns across 9 bases. J lost 8 bases, V lost 5 bases, and 10 bases had no gene match. This CDR3 is built from 15 residues. Germline CDR1 reads DFQATT; CDR2 reads SNEGSKA (reference sequence). The CDR3 DNA sequence: TGCAGTGCTGGGGAGACAGGGGGTGGGTATTCACCCCTCCACTTT. This gives the protein CSAGETGGGYSPLHF.

This clonotype was seen a few times. The chain uses TRBV2 and TRBJ1-4, with D hard to call. Germline CDR1 and CDR2: SNHLY and FYNNEI. V lost 2 bases to trimming and J lost 3 bases, with 7 bases between them. The CDR3 totals 14 residues. CDR3 nucleotide sequence: TGTGCCAGCAGTGAAAGGGCAGCTAATGAAAAACTGTTTTTT. Protein product: CASSERAANEKLFF.

In its sample, this clonotype was seen many times. J is TRBJ2-3 and V is TRBV6-1; TRBD1 matches at 7 bases. Germline V gene data show CDR1 as MNHNS and CDR2 as SASEGT. This CDR3 contains 16 residues. After removal of 6 bases from V and 6 bases from J, the junction contained 15 bases not matched to a gene. The CDR3 is CASSPAKGAKEDTQYF. CDR3 sequence (DNA): TGTGCCAGCAGCCCCGCGAAGGGGGCGAAAGAGGATACGCAGTATTTT.

This clonotype was observed a handful of times. The rearrangement uses TRBV11-2 and TRBJ2-2; tentatively, D is TRBD2 (5 bases). The CDR3 has 15 amino acids. Germline V gene lookup returns CDR1 SGHAT and CDR2 FQNNGV. The V end lost 1 base, the J end lost 8 bases, and 14 bases lay between the germline ends. The CDR3 reads CASSLGLAGGGELFF. The CDR3, as DNA: TGTGCCAGCAGCTTAGGGCTAGCTGGAGGAGGGGAGCTGTTTTTT.

This clonotype appeared a few times. The genes are TRBV29-1 and TRBJ2-7; 7 nucleotides align to TRBD1. Germline V gene data show CDR1 as SQVTM and CDR2 as ANQGSEA. V was clipped by 1 base and J by 3 bases; unmatched bases: 9. CDR3 length: 15 residues. The CDR3 DNA is TGCAGCGTTGAAGGCCAGGGACAGAGAGACTACGAGCAGTACTTC. Translated, it gives CSVEGQGQRDYEQYF.